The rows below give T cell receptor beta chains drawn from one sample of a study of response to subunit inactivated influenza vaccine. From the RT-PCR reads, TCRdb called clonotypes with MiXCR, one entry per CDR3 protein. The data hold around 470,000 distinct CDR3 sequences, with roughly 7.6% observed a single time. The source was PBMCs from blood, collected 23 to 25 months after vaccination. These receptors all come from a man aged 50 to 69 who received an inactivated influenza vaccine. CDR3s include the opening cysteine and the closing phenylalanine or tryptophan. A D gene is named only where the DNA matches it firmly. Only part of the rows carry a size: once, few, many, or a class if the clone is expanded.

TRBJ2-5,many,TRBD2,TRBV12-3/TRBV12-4,CASSLSEASGGETQYF,TGTGCCAGCAGTTTGTCCGAGGCTAGCGGGGGAGAGACCCAGTACTTC
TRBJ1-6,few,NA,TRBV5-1,CASSWGRERNSPLHF,TGCGCCAGCAGCTGGGGCCGGGAGAGGAATTCACCCCTCCACTTT
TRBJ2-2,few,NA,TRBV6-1,CASSEAPDGELFF,TGTGCCAGCAGTGAAGCTCCGGACGGGGAGCTGTTTTTT
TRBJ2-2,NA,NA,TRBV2,CASGSGPNTGELFF,TGTGCCAGCGGGAGCGGACCGAACACCGGGGAGCTGTTTTTT
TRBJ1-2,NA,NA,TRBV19,CASRNRNAANYGYTF,TGTGCCAGTAGGAACAGGAACGCAGCTAACTATGGCTACACCTTC
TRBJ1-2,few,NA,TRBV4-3,CASSRRADTNYGYTF,TGCGCCAGCAGCCGGAGGGCAGACACTAACTATGGCTACACCTTC
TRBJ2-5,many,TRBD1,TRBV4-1,CASSQVFSGTGWVVETQYF,TGCGCCAGCAGCCAAGTATTCTCAGGGACAGGTTGGGTTGTGGAGACCCAGTACTTC
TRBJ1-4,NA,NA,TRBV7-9,CASSLEGRKDEKLFF,TGTGCCAGCAGCTTAGAGGGGAGGAAGGATGAAAAACTGTTTTTT
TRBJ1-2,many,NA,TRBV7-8,CASSLYPPSPWEMTNYGYTF,TGTGCCAGCAGCTTATATCCCCCCTCCCCGTGGGAAATGACCAACTATGGCTACACCTTC
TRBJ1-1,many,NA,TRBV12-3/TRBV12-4,CASSSGIRRTEAFF,TGTGCCAGCAGTTCAGGGATCCGGCGAACTGAAGCTTTCTTT
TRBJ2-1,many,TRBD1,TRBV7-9,CASSPRQGSSYNEQFF,TGTGCCAGCAGCCCCCGACAGGGTAGCTCCTACAATGAGCAGTTCTTC
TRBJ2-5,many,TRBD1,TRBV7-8,CASSLQGAAETQYF,TGTGCCAGCAGCTTACAGGGGGCGGCGGAGACCCAGTACTTC
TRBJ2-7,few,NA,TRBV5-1,CASSRGTPAYEQYF,TGCGCCAGCAGCAGGGGGACACCAGCCTACGAGCAGTACTTC
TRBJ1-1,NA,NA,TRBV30,CAWTRELMNTEAFF,TGTGCCTGGACGAGAGAACTCATGAACACTGAAGCTTTCTTT
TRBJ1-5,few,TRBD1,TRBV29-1,CSVRQGDQPQHF,TGCAGCGTCCGACAGGGAGATCAGCCCCAGCATTTT
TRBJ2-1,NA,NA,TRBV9,CASSVTETWDEQFF,TGTGCCAGCAGCGTGACGGAGACTTGGGATGAGCAGTTCTTC
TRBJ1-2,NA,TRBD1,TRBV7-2,CASSSGGDSYGYTF,TGTGCCAGCAGCTCCGGGGGGGACAGCTATGGCTACACCTTC
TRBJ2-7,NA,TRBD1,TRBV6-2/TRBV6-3,CASRTGFSYEQYF,TGTGCCAGCAGGACAGGGTTTTCCTACGAGCAGTACTTC
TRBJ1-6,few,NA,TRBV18,CASTNSGNSPLHF,TGTGCCAGCACAAACTCGGGGAATTCACCCCTCCACTTT
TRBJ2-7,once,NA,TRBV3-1,CAGSQVTTGPYEQYF,TGTGCCGGCAGCCAAGTTACGACAGGTCCCTACGAGCAGTACTTC
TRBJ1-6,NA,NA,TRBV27,CASSQKAVGTSPLHF,TGTGCCAGCAGTCAGAAGGCCGTCGGCACTTCACCCCTCCACTTT
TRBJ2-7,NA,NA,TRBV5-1,CASSLDQGTYEQYF,TGCGCCAGCAGCCTGGACCAGGGGACCTACGAGCAGTACTTC
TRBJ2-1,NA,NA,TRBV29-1,CSATGLGNEQFF,TGCAGCGCCACGGGCTTAGGCAATGAGCAGTTCTTC
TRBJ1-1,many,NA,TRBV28,CASSFRHKNTEAFF,TGTGCCAGCAGTTTTAGACACAAGAACACTGAAGCTTTCTTT
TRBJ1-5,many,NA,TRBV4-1,CASGPIGGWHQPQHF,TGCGCCAGCGGACCGATTGGGGGCTGGCATCAGCCCCAGCATTTT
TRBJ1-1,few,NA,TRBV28,CASSPDEGTEAFF,TGTGCCAGCAGTCCCGACGAGGGGACTGAAGCTTTCTTT
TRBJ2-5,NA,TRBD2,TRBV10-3,CAIAPGLAGGETQYF,TGTGCCATCGCACCGGGACTAGCGGGGGGAGAGACCCAGTACTTC
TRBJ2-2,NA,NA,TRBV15,CATNPGGNTGELFF,TGTGCCACCAACCCCGGAGGGAACACCGGGGAGCTGTTTTTT
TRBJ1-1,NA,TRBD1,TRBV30,CAWCMKISSRGRNTEAFF,TGTGCCTGGTGCATGAAGATTTCGAGCAGGGGGCGGAACACTGAAGCTTTCTTT
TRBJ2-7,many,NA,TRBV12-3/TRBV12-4,CASSPQGSSYEQYF,TGTGCCAGCAGCCCGCAGGGGAGCTCCTACGAGCAGTACTTC
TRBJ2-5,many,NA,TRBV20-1,CSAPLQGGWETQYF,TGCAGTGCTCCCCTCCAAGGGGGGTGGGAGACCCAGTACTTC
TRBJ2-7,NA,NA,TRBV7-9,CASMQWAGEEQYF,TGTGCCAGCATGCAGTGGGCGGGCGAGGAGCAGTACTTC
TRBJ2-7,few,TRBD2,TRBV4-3,CASSQDTGTSGRWQYF,TGCGCCAGCAGCCAAGATACGGGGACTAGCGGGAGATGGCAGTACTTC
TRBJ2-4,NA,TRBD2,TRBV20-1,CSAFSGGAGNIQYF,TGCAGTGCTTTTAGCGGGGGGGCGGGAAACATTCAGTACTTC
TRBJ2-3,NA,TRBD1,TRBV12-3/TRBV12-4,CASSFGQDTQYF,TGTGCCAGCAGTTTCGGACAGGACACGCAGTATTTT
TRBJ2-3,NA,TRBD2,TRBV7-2,CASSSGASGRTQYF,TGTGCCAGCAGCTCAGGGGCTAGCGGGAGAACGCAGTATTTT
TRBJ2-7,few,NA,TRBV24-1,CATSDSNRGLTNEQYF,TGTGCCACCAGTGATTCCAATCGGGGACTGACTAACGAGCAGTACTTC
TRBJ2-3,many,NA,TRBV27,CASSLSLVDTQYF,TGTGCCAGCAGTTTATCGCTGGTAGATACGCAGTATTTT
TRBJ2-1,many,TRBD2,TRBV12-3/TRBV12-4,CASSLASGLGGVNEQFF,TGTGCCAGCAGTTTAGCGTCGGGACTCGGGGGGGTAAATGAGCAGTTCTTC
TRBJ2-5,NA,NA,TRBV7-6,CASSLEGGREETQYF,TGTGCCAGCAGCTTAGAAGGTGGAAGGGAAGAGACCCAGTACTTC
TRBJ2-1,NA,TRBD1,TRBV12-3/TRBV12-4,CASSLTGLSFF,TGTGCCAGCAGTTTGACAGGGTTATCGTTCTTC
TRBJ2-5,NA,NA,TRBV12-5,CASGPDRGETQYF,TGTGCTAGTGGGCCCGATAGGGGAGAGACCCAGTACTTC
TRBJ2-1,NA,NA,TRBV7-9,CASSLLAANNEQFF,TGTGCCAGCAGCTTACTCGCCGCGAACAATGAGCAGTTCTTC
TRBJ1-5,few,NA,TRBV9,CASSVGGGNQPQHF,TGTGCCAGCAGCGTAGGTGGGGGCAATCAGCCCCAGCATTTT
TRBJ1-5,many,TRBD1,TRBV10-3,CAISESTRQGAYQPQHF,TGTGCCATCAGTGAGTCGACTCGACAGGGGGCTTATCAGCCCCAGCATTTT
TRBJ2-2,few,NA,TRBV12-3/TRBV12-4,CASKWGEAGELFF,TGTGCCAGCAAATGGGGGGAGGCCGGGGAGCTGTTTTTT
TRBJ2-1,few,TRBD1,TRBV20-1,CSARDLGRTGVNEQFF,TGCAGTGCTAGAGATCTAGGCCGGACAGGGGTCAATGAGCAGTTCTTC
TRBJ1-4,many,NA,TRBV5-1,CASSLAGSYNEKLFF,TGCGCCAGCAGCTTGGCAGGGAGCTATAATGAAAAACTGTTTTTT
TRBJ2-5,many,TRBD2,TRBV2,CASALAEETQYF,TGTGCCAGCGCGCTAGCGGAAGAGACCCAGTACTTC
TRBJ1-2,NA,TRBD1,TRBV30,CAWRLRGQGYGYAF,TGTGCCTGGAGGCTCAGGGGGCAAGGCTATGGCTACGCCTTC
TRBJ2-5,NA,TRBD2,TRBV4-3,CASSPLWPSGGQTQYF,TGCGCCAGCAGCCCCCTATGGCCTAGCGGGGGTCAGACCCAGTACTTC
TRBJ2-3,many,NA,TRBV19,CASSSAVTDTQYF,TGTGCCAGTAGCTCGGCTGTCACAGATACGCAGTATTTT
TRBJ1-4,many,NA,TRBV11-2,CASSRGSGRDNEKLFF,TGTGCCAGCAGCCGAGGTTCCGGCAGGGATAATGAAAAACTGTTTTTT
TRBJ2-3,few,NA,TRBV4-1,CASSQNLVTDTQYF,TGCGCCAGCAGCCAGAACCTCGTGACAGATACGCAGTATTTT
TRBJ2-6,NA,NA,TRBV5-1,CASSVGHAGADVLTF,TGCGCCAGCAGCGTAGGACATGCTGGGGCCGACGTCCTGACTTTC
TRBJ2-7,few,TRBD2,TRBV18,CASSATSGSHEQYF,TGTGCCAGCTCAGCGACTAGCGGGAGCCACGAGCAGTACTTC
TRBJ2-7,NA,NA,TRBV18,CASSAIQGTYEQYF,TGTGCCAGCTCGGCGATACAGGGTACCTACGAGCAGTACTTC
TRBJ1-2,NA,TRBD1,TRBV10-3,CAISEDRANYGYTF,TGTGCCATCAGTGAGGACAGGGCTAACTATGGCTACACCTTC
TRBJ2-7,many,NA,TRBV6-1,CASSDVAVSSYEQYF,TGTGCCAGCAGTGATGTGGCAGTCAGCTCCTACGAGCAGTACTTC